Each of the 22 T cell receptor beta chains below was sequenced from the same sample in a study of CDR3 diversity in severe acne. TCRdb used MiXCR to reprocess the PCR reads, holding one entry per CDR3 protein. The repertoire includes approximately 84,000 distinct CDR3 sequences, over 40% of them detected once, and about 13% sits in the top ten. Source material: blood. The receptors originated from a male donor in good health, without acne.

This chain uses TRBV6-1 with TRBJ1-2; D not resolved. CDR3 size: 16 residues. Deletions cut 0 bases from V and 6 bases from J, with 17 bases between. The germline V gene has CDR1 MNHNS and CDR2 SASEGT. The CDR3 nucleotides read TGTGCCAGCAGTGAAGCGTACCCCCCCGGGATACATGGCTACACCTTC. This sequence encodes CASSEAYPPGIHGYTF.

The CDR3 spells CSAGSRENIQYF. The CDR3, as DNA: TGCAGTGCTGGAAGTCGGGAAAACATTCAGTACTTC. The genes are TRBV20-1 and TRBJ2-4, with unresolved D. The CDR3 covers 12 residues. The V and J ends lost 5 bases and 5 bases respectively, with 10 bases between them. CDR1 and CDR2 from the germline V gene are DFQATT and SNEGSKA (reference sequence).

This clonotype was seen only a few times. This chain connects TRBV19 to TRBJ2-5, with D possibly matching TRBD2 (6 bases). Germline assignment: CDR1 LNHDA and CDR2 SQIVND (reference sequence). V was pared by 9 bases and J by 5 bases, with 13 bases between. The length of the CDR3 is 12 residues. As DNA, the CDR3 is TGTGCCAGCGGAGGGATATCGGAGACCCAGTACTTC. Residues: CASGGISETQYF.

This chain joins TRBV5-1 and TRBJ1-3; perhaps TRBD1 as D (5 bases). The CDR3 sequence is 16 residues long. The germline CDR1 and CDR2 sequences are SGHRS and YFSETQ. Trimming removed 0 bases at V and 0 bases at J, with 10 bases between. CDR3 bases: TGCGCCAGCAGCTTGGAGGGGACGGACTCTGGAAACACCATATATTTT. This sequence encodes CASSLEGTDSGNTIYF. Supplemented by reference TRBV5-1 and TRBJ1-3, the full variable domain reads KAGVTQTPRYLIKTRGQQVTLSCSPISGHRSVSWYQQTPGQGLQFLFEYFSETQRNKGNFPGRFSGRQFSNSRSEMNVSTLELGDSALYLCASSLEGTDSGNTIYFGEGSWLTVV.

The CDR3 is CASSGTAGRNYGYTF. CDR3 DNA sequence: TGCGCCAGCAGTGGAACAGCGGGGAGGAACTATGGCTACACCTTC. The chain links TRBV10-2 to TRBJ1-2, with D uncertain. The CDR3 covers 15 residues. Looked up from germline, CDR1 is WSHSY and CDR2 is SAAADI. V was clipped by 4 bases and J by 2 bases, with 14 bases between them.

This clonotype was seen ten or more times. DNA for the CDR3: TGCGCCAGCAGCTTGGGTCCCACTGAAGCTTTCTTT. Translated: CASSLGPTEAFF. This chain uses TRBV5-1 with TRBJ1-1; D is ambiguous. Germline CDR1 and CDR2: SGHRS and YFSETQ. Trimming stripped 0 bases from V and 4 bases from J, with 4 bases between. The CDR3 runs 12 residues. Together with reference TRBV5-1 and TRBJ1-1, the CDR3 gives the full variable domain: KAGVTQTPRYLIKTRGQQVTLSCSPISGHRSVSWYQQTPGQGLQFLFEYFSETQRNKGNFPGRFSGRQFSNSRSEMNVSTLELGDSALYLCASSLGPTEAFFGQGTRLTVV.

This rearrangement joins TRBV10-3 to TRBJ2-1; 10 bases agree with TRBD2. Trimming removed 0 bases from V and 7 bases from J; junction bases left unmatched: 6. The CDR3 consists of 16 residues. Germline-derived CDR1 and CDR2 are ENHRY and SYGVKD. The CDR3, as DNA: TGTGCCATCAGTGAGTCGAGAGCGGGGGGGCCTAATGAGCAGTTCTTC. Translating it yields CAISESRAGGPNEQFF.

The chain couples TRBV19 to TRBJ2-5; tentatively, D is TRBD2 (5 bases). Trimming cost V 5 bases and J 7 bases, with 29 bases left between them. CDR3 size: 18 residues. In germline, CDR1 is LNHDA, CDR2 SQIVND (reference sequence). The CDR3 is CASSPLSGGSAQRRTQYF. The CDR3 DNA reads TGTGCCAGTAGTCCGCTCTCCGGTGGGAGCGCCCAGAGGCGGACCCAGTACTTC. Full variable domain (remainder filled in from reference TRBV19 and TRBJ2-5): DGGITQSPKYLFRKEGQNVTLSCEQNLNHDAMYWYRQDPGQGLRLIYYSQIVNDFQKGDIAEGYSVSREKKESFPLTVTSAQKNPTAFYLCASSPLSGGSAQRRTQYFGPGTRLLVL.

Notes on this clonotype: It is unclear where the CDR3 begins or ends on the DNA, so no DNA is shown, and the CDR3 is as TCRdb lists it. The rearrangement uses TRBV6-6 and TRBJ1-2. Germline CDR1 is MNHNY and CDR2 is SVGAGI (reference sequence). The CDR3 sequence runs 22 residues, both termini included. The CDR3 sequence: CASSGNEKLFFGSGTQLYGYTF.

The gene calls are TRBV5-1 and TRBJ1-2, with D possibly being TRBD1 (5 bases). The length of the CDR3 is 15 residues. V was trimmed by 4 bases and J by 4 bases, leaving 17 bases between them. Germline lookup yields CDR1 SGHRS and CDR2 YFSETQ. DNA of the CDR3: TGCGCCAGCAGCCCCCAGACAGCGAAAAGCTATGGCTACACCTTC. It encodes CASSPQTAKSYGYTF.

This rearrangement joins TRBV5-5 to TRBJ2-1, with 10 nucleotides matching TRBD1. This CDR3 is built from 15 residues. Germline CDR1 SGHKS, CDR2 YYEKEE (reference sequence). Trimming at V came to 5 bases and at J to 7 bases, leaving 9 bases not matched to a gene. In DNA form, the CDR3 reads TGTGCCAGCAGACTCCGGGACAGGGGTATTAATGAGCAGTTCTTC. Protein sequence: CASRLRDRGINEQFF.

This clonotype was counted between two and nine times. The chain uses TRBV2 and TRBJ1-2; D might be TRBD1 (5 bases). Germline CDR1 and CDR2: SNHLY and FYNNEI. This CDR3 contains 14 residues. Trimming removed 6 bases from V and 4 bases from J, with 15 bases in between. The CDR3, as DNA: TGTGCCAGCAGGGTGTACGGGGCGGTCTATGGCTACACCTTC. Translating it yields CASRVYGAVYGYTF.

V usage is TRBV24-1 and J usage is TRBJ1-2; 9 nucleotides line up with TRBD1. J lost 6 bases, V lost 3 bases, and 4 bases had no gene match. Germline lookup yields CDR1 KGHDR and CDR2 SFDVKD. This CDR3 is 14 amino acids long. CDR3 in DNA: TGTGCCACCAGTGATCCGGGACAGGGAAATGGCTACACCTTC. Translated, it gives CATSDPGQGNGYTF.

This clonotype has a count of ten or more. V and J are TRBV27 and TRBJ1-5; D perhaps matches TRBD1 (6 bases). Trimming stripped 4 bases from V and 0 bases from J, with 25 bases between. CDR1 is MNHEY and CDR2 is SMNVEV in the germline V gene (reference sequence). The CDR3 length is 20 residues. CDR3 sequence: CASSSRGTVPRAYSNQPQHF. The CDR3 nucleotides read TGTGCCAGCAGTTCCAGGGGAACAGTCCCCAGGGCATATAGCAATCAGCCCCAGCATTTT.

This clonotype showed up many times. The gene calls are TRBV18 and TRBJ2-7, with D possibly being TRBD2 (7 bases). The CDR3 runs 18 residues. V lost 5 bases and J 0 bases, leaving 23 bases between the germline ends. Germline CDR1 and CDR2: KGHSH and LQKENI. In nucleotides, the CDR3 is TGTGCCAGCTCAGCCATGGGAGGGGGGCGATCTATCTCCTACGAGCAGTACTTC. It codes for CASSAMGGGRSISYEQYF.

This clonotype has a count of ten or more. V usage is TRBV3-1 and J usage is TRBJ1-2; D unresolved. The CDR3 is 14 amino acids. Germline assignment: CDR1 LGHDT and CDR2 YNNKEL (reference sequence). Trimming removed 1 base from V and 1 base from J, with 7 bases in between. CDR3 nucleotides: TGTGCCAGCAGCCAAGCGGGCCTTAACTATGGCTACACCTTC. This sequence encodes CASSQAGLNYGYTF.

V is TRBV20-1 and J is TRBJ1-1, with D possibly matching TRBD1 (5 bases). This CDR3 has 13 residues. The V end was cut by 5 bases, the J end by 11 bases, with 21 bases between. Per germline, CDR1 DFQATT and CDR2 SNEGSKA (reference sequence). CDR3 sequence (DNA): TGCAGTGCTCCTGGACCGGGGGTCAGCGCGGCTTTCTTT. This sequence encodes CSAPGPGVSAAFF.

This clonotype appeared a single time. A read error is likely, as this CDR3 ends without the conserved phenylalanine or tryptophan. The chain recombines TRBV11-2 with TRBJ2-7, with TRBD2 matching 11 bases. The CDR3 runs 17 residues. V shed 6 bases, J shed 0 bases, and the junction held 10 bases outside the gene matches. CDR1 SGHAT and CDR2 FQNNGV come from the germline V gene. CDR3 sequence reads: CASSVPGLAASSYEQYL. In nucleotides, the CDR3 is TGTGCCAGCAGTGTACCGGGACTAGCGGCTAGCTCCTACGAGCAGTACCTC.

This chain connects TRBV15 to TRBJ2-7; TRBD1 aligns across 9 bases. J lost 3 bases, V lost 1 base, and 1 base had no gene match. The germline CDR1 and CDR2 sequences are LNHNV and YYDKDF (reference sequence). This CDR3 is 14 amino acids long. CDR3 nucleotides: TGTGCCACCAGCAGAGGGGGACAGGGCTACGAGCAGTACTTC. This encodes CATSRGGQGYEQYF. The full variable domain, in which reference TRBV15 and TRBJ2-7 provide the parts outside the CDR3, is DAMVIQNPRYQVTQFGKPVTLSCSQTLNHNVMYWYQQKSSQAPKLLFHYYDKDFNNEADTPDNFQSRRPNTSFCFLDIRSPGLGDTAMYLCATSRGGQGYEQYFGPGTRLTVT.

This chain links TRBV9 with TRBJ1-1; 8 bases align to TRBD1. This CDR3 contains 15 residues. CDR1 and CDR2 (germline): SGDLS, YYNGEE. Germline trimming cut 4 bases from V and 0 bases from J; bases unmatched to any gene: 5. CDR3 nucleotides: TGTGCCAGCAGCCCCTGGACAGGGCTGAACACTGAAGCTTTCTTT. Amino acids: CASSPWTGLNTEAFF.

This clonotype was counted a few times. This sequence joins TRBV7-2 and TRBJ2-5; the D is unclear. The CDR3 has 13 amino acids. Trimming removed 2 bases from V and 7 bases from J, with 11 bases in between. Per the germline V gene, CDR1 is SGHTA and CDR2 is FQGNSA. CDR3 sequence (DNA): TGTGCCAGCAGCTTAAGAACCAAGGGGACCCAGTACTTC. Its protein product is CASSLRTKGTQYF.

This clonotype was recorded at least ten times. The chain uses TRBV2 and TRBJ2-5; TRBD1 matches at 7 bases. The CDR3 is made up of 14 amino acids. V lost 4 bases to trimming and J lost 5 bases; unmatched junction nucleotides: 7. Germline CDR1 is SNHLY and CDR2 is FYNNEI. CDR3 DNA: TGTGCCAGCAGTGGGACAGGTTACAAGGAGACCCAGTACTTC. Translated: CASSGTGYKETQYF.